This record covers a single T cell receptor (beta chain). This clonotype was recorded at least ten times. Its antigen is unknown. Qualities for individual bases were not recorded, and no much larger clone is one base off. The germline V gene sets CDR1 to MNHNS and CDR2 to SASEGT. At the junction V is shortened by 0 bases and J by 4 bases; bases outside the gene matches: 11. The CDR3 measures 19 amino acids from cysteine to phenylalanine. Solely the CDR3 DNA is kept, with 57 bases framed from the first base. Every patient had bone marrow sampled at the time of active disease. Ficoll-Hypaque density gradient centrifugation was used to isolate bone marrow mononuclear cells. CD138-negative cells were obtained by negative selection after labeling with CD138 magnetic microbeads on a MACS separator, removing myeloma plasma cells. The purity of the isolated cells was checked by flow cytometry with CD138 antibodies on an Attune NxT. TRIzol reagent was used to extract total RNA, and a NanoDrop spectrophotometer was used to quantify the extracted RNA. For each patient, the CD138-negative bone marrow sample underwent paired RNA-seq and IR-seq.

TCR libraries were built from 300 to 450 ng RNA with the Immunoverse kit, using molecular barcoded adaptors covering alpha/delta and beta/gamma chains. TCR library preparation used the same RNA that went into transcriptome sequencing. Sequencing of the TCR libraries was done on an Illumina HiSeq 4000 with 2 x 150 cycles. The original methods were these. Using MiXCR, which included quality filtering and error correction, TCR reads were aligned to human V, D, J and C references and then assembled into CDR3 clonotypes. The tcR package in R was used to analyze clonotype counts and gene usage diversity. For inspection of raw mapping reads, RNA-seq reads were mapped by STAR aligner version 2.5.3a onto GRCh37 of the human genome. To test how sequencing depth affected the clonotypes detected, IR-seq fastq files were randomly downsampled with Seqtk 1.3. The public reads were reanalyzed by TCRdb: fastp trimming at Q25, MiXCR alignment, in-frame beta chains only. Rows are combined by CDR3 protein, so each entry shows the most common genes and DNA. The V and J calls were not made by the authors but by TCRdb's processing. The sample includes some 22,000 distinct CDR3 sequences, with 20% to 25% observed a single time. Clones ranked in the top ten supply under 20% of the sample.

This entry belongs to a study of read filtering for tumor transcriptome and immune sequencing (TCRdb year 2020). Notes on the research overall: The cohort was composed of 16 to 20 male and 14 female patients, with a mean age of approximately 66 years and an age range of roughly 47 to 90. By revised international staging, eight or nine patients were R-ISS I, 16 were R-ISS II and roughly 7 were R-ISS III. One of the main goals was to work out a read-filtering strategy for immune repertoire data, in particular whether clonotypes backed by only a single read should be removed. After DNase treatment, whole-transcriptome libraries were prepared using the TruSeq RNA Access Library Prep Kit. TCR repertoires obtained by targeted immune repertoire sequencing and by bulk whole-transcriptome sequencing performed on the same bone marrow samples were compared. TCR-region mapped reads per sample ranged from about 3.5 to 10.27 million with IR-seq versus only about 75 to 1,400 with RNA-seq.

Results the study describes overall, beyond this receptor: In IR-seq, roughly four fifths of clonotypes but about 3.5% of total reads were represented by single-read clonotypes, whereas in RNA-seq, 65% to 75% of clonotypes and more than 35% of reads were represented by single-read clonotypes. The sorted CD138-negative fraction was composed of a mixed bone marrow immune population rather than of purified T cells. IR-seq captured clonotypes at much higher depth and more reliably than RNA-seq, and smaller IR-seq throughput sufficed to identify most shared clonotypes. The correlation between IR-seq and RNA-seq shared clonotype proportions was increased by removal of single-read clonotypes.

The receptor was isolated from a donor at least 40 years old with multiple myeloma. The specimen sequenced was a population of CD138-negative cells sorted from bone marrow. Explained via the paper, the cell subset or site label denotes: bone marrow mononuclear cells depleted of CD138+ plasma/myeloma cells by negative magnetic selection. Recombination joined TRBV6-1 with TRBJ2-3, with 12 central nucleotides matching TRBD2. Here the CDR3 is given as CASSEAVLAGGGGADTQYF. The sequence in DNA is TGTGCCAGCAGTGAAGCTGTACTAGCGGGAGGAGGGGGCGCAGATACGCAGTATTTT.